The source of this TCR beta chain is a study of regulatory T cells in long-lasting Graves disease. This clonotype was seen only once. Indicated time point: newly diagnosed GD, antithyroid drugs for less than 3 months. Following extraction of RNA from PBMCs, that RNA was used to make the TCR library. CDR3 length: 12 amino acids. The germline V gene has CDR1 SGHAT and CDR2 FQNNGV. V lost 6 bases and J 11 bases, leaving 13 bases between the germline ends. The authors built TCR beta libraries using iRepertoire HTBI primers and Arm-PCR of CDR3 regions. Original analysis: Among the samples, around 58 TRBV and more than twelve TRBJ segments were identified. Each CDR3 protein gets one entry after TCRdb re-called the multiplex PCR reads with MiXCR. The V and J calls were not made by the authors but by TCRdb's processing. The repertoire consists of a few hundred thousand distinct CDR3 sequences, with around 16% occurring once and the leading ten covering approximately 7.8%.

The same data also contributed to another study, on T cells in Graves' hyperthyroidism and ophthalmopathy. That report notes: Exclusion followed for patients with uncontrolled infection, other autoimmune disease, pregnancy or lactation. First-round RT-PCR of the TCR CDR3 relied on the HTBI primer set.

This TCR was recovered from a woman in her 40s with Graves disease. The genes are TRBV11-2 and TRBJ1-4, with D possibly being TRBD1 (5 bases). The material was peripheral blood mononuclear cells (PBMCs), obtained at new diagnosis, from a patient treated with antithyroid drugs. This CDR3 reads CASRDSNGKLFF. The CDR3 nucleotides are TGTGCCAGCAGAGACAGCAACGGGAAACTGTTTTTT.